Presented here are 3 T cell receptor beta chains from one specimen sequenced in a study of technical replicates of blood from a handful of donors. Profiled with immunoSEQ multiplex PCR; TCRdb holds only in-frame clones, not every one. The sample holds 75,000 to 85,000 clones, about 81% seen once. The material sequenced was PBMCs. The receptor set was obtained from a human donor in good health. Some clones in this sample may be carry-over from other donors' samples.

The chain couples TRBV7-2 to TRBJ2-7; TRBD2 aligns across 8 bases. Per the germline V gene, CDR1 is SGHTA and CDR2 is FQGNSA. Germline trimming cut 10 bases from V and 3 bases from J; bases unmatched to any gene: 8. This CDR3 comprises 13 residues. For the CDR3, the DNA is TGTGCCACCGGCACTAGCGGCTTCTACGAGCAGTACTTC. Protein sequence: CATGTSGFYEQYF.

This chain joins TRBV7-3 and TRBJ2-7; 7 nucleotides match TRBD2. V shed 0 bases, J shed 2 bases, and the junction held 4 bases outside the gene matches. This CDR3 comprises 15 residues. Germline CDR1 reads SGHTA; CDR2 reads FQGTGA. The CDR3 bases are TGTGCCAGCAGCTTAACTGGCGGGGGAACCTACGAGCAGTACTTC. Translated: CASSLTGGGTYEQYF. Full variable domain (remainder filled in from reference TRBV7-3 and TRBJ2-7): GAGVSQTPSNKVTEKGKYVELRCDPISGHTALYWYRQSLGQGPEFLIYFQGTGAADDSGLPNDRFFAVRPEGSVSTLKIQRTERGDSAVYLCASSLTGGGTYEQYFGPGTRLTVT.

This sequence joins TRBV4-3 and TRBJ2-3; D may be TRBD2 (5 bases). This CDR3 comprises 13 residues. Per germline, CDR1 LGHNA and CDR2 YSLEER. Trimming pared 3 bases from V and 4 bases from J, leaving 8 bases between. CDR3 nucleotides: TGCGCCAGCAGCCAGACGAGGGCAGATACGCAGTATTTT. Encoded protein: CASSQTRADTQYF.